The present T cell receptor beta chain was sequenced within a study of blood T cell repertoires in COVID-19. V lost 4 bases and J lost 4, with 8 bases in between. The CDR3 covers 14 residues. CDR1 is MNHEY and CDR2 is SMNVEV in the germline V gene (reference sequence). This table comes from immunoSEQ multiplex PCR, and its TCRdb copy is limited to in-frame clones, with some not included. Of 110,000 to 150,000 clones in the sample, 88% were seen once. Sequenced material: peripheral blood. The chain has TRBV27 and TRBJ2-6; perhaps TRBD2 as D (5 bases). The clonotype originates from a middle-aged man with active or convalescent COVID-19. CDR3 residues: CASSSDYGANVLTF. The CDR3 region has the DNA TGTGCCAGCAGTTCCGACTACGGGGCCAACGTCCTGACTTTC. The variable domain in full, completed from reference TRBV27 and TRBJ2-6, reads EAQVTQNPRYLITVTGKKLTVTCSQNMNHEYMSWYRQDPGLGLRQIYYSMNVEVTDKGDVPEGYKVSRKEKRNFPLILESPSPNQTSLYFCASSSDYGANVLTFGAGSRLTVL.